This T cell receptor beta chain was sequenced in a study of cytomegalovirus exposure and HLA in healthy donors. Study-wide results and limits: Sequencing depth roughly uniform across donors was assumed in presence/absence analyses.

In the case of this clone: What it recognizes is unknown.

Trimming cost V 1 base and J 5 bases, with 14 bases left between them. Per the germline V gene, CDR1 is SGHVS and CDR2 is FQNEAQ. The length of the CDR3 is 16 residues. 13 Jbeta primers and 60 Vbeta primers were used for the PCR. TCRdb keeps only in-frame clones here, not all; method: immunoSEQ multiplex PCR. The sample features roughly 200,000 clones, with approximately 6.4% in its top ten. The material sequenced was PBMCs. The sequence was obtained from a man aged 30 to 45 in good health and CMV-seronegative. This chain connects TRBV7-8 to TRBJ2-2; D perhaps matches TRBD1 (6 bases). The CDR3 protein is CASSLGGRGATGELFF. CDR3 DNA sequence: TGTGCCAGCAGCTTAGGGGGCAGGGGTGCGACCGGGGAGCTGTTTTTT. Full variable domain (rest looked up from reference TRBV7-8 and TRBJ2-2): GAGVSQSPRYKVAKRGQDVALRCDPISGHVSLFWYQQALGQGPEFLTYFQNEAQLDKSGLPSDRFFAERPEGSVSTLKIQRTQQEDSAVYLCASSLGGRGATGELFFGEGSRLTVL.